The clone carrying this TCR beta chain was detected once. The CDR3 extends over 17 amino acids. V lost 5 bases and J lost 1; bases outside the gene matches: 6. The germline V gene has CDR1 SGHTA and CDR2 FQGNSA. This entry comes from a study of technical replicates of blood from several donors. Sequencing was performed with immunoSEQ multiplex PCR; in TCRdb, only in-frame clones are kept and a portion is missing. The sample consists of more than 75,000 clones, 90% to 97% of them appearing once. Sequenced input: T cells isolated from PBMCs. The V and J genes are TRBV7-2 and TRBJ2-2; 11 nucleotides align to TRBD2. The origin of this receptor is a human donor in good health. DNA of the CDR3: TGTGCCAGCAGCCTTCTAGCGGGAGGAATGAACACCGGGGAGCTGTTTTTT. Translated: CASSLLAGGMNTGELFF. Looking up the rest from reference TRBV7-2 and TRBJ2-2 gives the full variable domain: GAGVSQSPSNKVTEKGKDVELRCDPISGHTALYWYRQSLGQGLEFLIYFQGNSAPDKSGLPSDRFSAERTGGSVSTLTIQRTQQEDSAVYLCASSLLAGGMNTGELFFGEGSRLTVL.